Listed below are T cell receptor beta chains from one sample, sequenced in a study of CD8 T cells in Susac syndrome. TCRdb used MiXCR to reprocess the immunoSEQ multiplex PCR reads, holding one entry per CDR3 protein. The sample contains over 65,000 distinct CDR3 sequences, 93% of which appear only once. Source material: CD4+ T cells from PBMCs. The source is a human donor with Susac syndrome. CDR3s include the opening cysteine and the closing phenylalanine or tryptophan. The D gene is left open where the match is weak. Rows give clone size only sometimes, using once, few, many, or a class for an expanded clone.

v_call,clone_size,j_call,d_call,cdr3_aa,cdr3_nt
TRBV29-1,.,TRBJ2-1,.,CSVDTAGNEQFF,TGCAGCGTTGACACGGCAGGGAATGAGCAGTTCTTC
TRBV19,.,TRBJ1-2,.,CASSIAESNYGYTF,TGTGCCAGTAGTATTGCGGAGAGTAACTATGGCTACACCTTC
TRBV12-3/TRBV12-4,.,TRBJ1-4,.,CASSLSGLTTNEKLFF,TGTGCCAGCAGTCTATCGGGACTCACAACTAATGAAAAACTGTTTTTT
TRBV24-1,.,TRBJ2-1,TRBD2,CATSDSFSGSYNEQFF,TGTGCCACCAGTGATTCCTTTAGCGGGTCCTACAATGAGCAGTTCTTC
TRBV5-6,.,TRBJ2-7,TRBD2,CASSLGLAGAYEQYF,TGTGCCAGCAGCCTGGGCCTAGCGGGAGCCTACGAGCAGTACTTC
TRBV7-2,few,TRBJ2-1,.,CASSRDRSLLNEQFF,TGTGCCAGCAGCAGAGACAGGAGTCTTTTGAATGAGCAGTTCTTC
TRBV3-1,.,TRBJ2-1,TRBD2,CASSQDSLAGARGFNEQFF,TGTGCCAGCAGCCAAGATTCACTAGCGGGGGCCCGGGGGTTCAATGAGCAGTTCTTC
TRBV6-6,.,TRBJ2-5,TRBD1,CASSPGQGLTQYF,TGTGCCAGCAGCCCGGGACAGGGGCTGACCCAGTACTTC
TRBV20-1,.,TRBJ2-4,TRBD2,CSAGLAGRRPIQYF,TGCAGTGCTGGTCTAGCGGGACGTCGCCCCATTCAGTACTTC
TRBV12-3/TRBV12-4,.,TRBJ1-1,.,CASSFGGNTEAFF,TGTGCCAGCAGTTTTGGGGGGAACACTGAAGCTTTCTTT
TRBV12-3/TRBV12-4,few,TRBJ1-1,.,CASSFLNTEAFF,TGTGCCAGCAGTTTTTTGAACACTGAAGCTTTCTTT
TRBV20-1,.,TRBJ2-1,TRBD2,CSASGRGAINEQFF,TGCAGTGCTAGTGGGCGGGGGGCCATCAATGAGCAGTTCTTC
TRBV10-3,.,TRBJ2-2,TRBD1,CAIRRDSWSGELFF,TGTGCCATCAGGAGGGACAGTTGGTCCGGGGAGCTGTTTTTT
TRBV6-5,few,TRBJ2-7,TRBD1,CASSSPGQPPYEQYF,TGTGCCAGCAGTTCCCCGGGACAGCCGCCCTACGAGCAGTACTTC
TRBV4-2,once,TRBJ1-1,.,CASSHIPGAGDTEAFF,TGTGCCAGCAGCCACATTCCTGGGGCGGGGGACACTGAAGCTTTCTTT
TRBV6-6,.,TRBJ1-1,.,CASRPTTASEAFF,TGTGCCAGCAGGCCCACCACCGCGTCAGAAGCTTTCTTT
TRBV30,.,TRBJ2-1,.,CAWSSVYEQFF,TGTGCCTGGAGCTCAGTATATGAGCAGTTCTTC
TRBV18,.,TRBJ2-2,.,CASSPTAGELFF,TGTGCCAGCTCCCCGACTGCCGGGGAGCTGTTTTTT
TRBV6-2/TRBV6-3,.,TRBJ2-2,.,CASSYSPVPGELFF,TGTGCCAGCAGTTACTCTCCAGTCCCCGGGGAGCTGTTTTTT
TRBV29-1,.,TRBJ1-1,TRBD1,CSARRRGRRTEAFF,TGCAGCGCCCGCCGCAGGGGGCGGAGAACTGAAGCTTTCTTT
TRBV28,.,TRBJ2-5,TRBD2,CASSRRTSEATQYF,TGTGCCAGCAGTCGTCGGACTAGCGAAGCGACCCAGTACTTC
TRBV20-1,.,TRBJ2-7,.,CSAPDRRVAPNEQYF,TGCAGTGCTCCAGATAGGCGGGTCGCCCCCAACGAGCAGTACTTC
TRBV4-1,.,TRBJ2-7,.,CASSQDHLTSTLNYEQYF,TGCGCCAGCAGCCAAGATCACCTGACTAGTACCCTGAACTACGAGCAGTACTTC
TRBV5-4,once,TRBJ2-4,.,CASSPQGLGKNIQYF,TGTGCCAGCAGCCCTCAAGGTTTGGGCAAAAACATTCAGTACTTC
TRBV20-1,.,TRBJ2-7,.,CSARDPGRGAYEQYF,TGCAGTGCTAGAGATCCCGGCAGGGGCGCCTACGAGCAGTACTTC
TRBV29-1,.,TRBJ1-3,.,CSVDGVGNGNTIYF,TGCAGCGTTGATGGGGTTGGTAATGGAAACACCATATATTTT
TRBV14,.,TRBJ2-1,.,CASSQEKGEQFF,TGTGCCAGCAGCCAAGAAAAGGGCGAGCAGTTCTTC
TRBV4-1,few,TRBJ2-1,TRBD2,CASSQGTSFMSSYNEQFF,TGCGCCAGCAGCCAGGGGACTAGCTTTATGAGCTCCTACAATGAGCAGTTCTTC
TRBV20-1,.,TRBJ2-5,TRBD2,CSAPTKRGETQYF,TGCAGTGCCCCTACGAAGCGGGGCGAGACCCAGTACTTC
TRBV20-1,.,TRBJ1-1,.,CSAGRIRTEAFF,TGCAGTGCTGGAAGGATTCGCACTGAAGCTTTCTTT
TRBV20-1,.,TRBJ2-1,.,CSARPANGAYNEQFF,TGCAGTGCTAGGCCCGCCAACGGGGCCTACAATGAGCAGTTCTTC